The clone carrying this T cell receptor beta chain came up many times. What it binds is not known. The V gene lost 5 bases and the J gene lost 7 bases, with 12 bases spanning the gap. Germline V gene lookup returns CDR1 MNHEY and CDR2 SMNVEV (reference sequence). The CDR3 runs 14 residues. Together with a sample-barcoded 5' primer, a J-beta primer mix was included in a second PCR lasting roughly 6 to 12 cycles. TCRdb re-called the 5' RACE reads with MiXCR, one entry per CDR3 protein. The sample consists of more than 800,000 distinct CDR3 sequences, under 30% of them appearing once. The sample is drawn from a study of blood T cells in healthy people across ages. General observations from the study: Relative to aged donors, long-lived donors carried more naive CD4+ cells and displayed higher diversity. Changes in expanded clonotypes were possibly confounded, as the CMV status of donors was unknown.

This chain uses TRBV27 with TRBJ1-6; D uncertain. This sequence was found in a woman aged 80 or older in good health. The material sequenced was blood. CDR3 region: CASSPHLTNSPLHF. The CDR3 DNA reads TGTGCCAGCAGTCCTCACTTGACGAATTCACCCCTCCACTTT.